The entry below gives a single T cell receptor beta chain sequence along with its context. Its antigen remains unknown. Profiling relied on immunoSEQ multiplex PCR, and the TCRdb table lists in-frame clones only, not all of them. In the table there are 60,000 or so clones, 80% to 90% of which are singletons. The CDR3 spans 14 residues. Germline loops: CDR1 KGHSY, CDR2 FQNENV. Trimming shortened V by 2 bases and J by 2 bases, and 10 bases separated the two germline ends. This sample was included in a study of a mutant IDH1 vaccine in newly diagnosed glioma. Study-level information: The vaccination schedule gave patients eight doses in weeks 1, 3, 5, 7, 11, 15, 19 and 23. Among treated patients, about 62% were male and around 40% female, and mean age was approximately 40 years.

Time point given: week 5, during vaccination. Each dose delivered 300 ug of mutant IDH1 20-mer peptide subcutaneously with imiquimod. The study, taken as a whole, reports: Of all patients, around 94% showed vaccine-induced immune responses.

The sample in question was PBMCs, obtained from a glioma patient whose treatment included an IDH1 peptide vaccine. V is TRBV16 and J is TRBJ2-7, with a possible D match to TRBD1 (5 bases). The clonotype comes from a woman aged 40 to 55 with glioma. In nucleotides, the CDR3 is TGTGCCAGCAGCCAAACGTCAGGGCCCTACGAGCAGTACTTC. Translating gives CASSQTSGPYEQYF.